What follows is one T cell receptor beta chain and its context. Its antigen is currently not known. Base qualities are missing; no much larger clone stands one base away. These data are taken from a study of graft-versus-host responses after intestinal transplantation (dated by TCRdb to about 2021). Regarding the research as a whole: The transplants that recipients received were multivisceral, liver-intestinal, or isolated intestinal. Every recipient was given anti-thymocyte globulin induction, followed by about three years of maintenance tacrolimus and steroids. A cohort of about two dozen intestinal transplant recipients, including one retransplant, was enrolled, and a few patients lacking pretransplant specimens were excluded. Bulk TCR-beta CDR3 sequencing was used to track graft-versus-host and host-versus-graft alloreactive T cell clones in the graft, circulation and bone marrow after intestinal transplantation. A peak of at least 4% donor T cells among recipient peripheral blood mononuclear cells was the definition used for donor T cell macrochimerism. Rather than being sequenced by the commercial service, samples from a few later patients were sequenced in-house on an Illumina MiSeq and processed with MiXCR. To identify alloreactive clones, pre-transplant mixed lymphocyte reaction products were sequenced and compared with unstimulated pre-transplant donor and recipient T cells. Results and caveats for the whole study, not just this receptor: The relatively low number and heterogeneity of intestinal transplant patients limited the conclusions. GvH clones were detected in recipient bone marrow, and some of these GvH clones were observed earlier in ileal mucosa or blood, consistent with an intestinal mucosal origin. Early after transplant, peak levels of circulating GvH clones were associated with declines in HvG clones. High GvH to HvG T cell clonal ratios were observed in the allografts of patients with donor T cell macrochimerism.

The time point label here, explained by the study, means: cells obtained before transplantation from donor or recipient. CD3+CD4+ and CD3+CD8+ populations were FACS-sorted from unstimulated pre-transplant donor and recipient cells taken from spleen or lymph nodes. The V end gives up 9 bases and the J end 7 bases, leaving 11 bases in the junction not matched to a gene. The CDR3 goes from the cysteine to the phenylalanine over 16 residues. This entry keeps only the CDR3 DNA: 48 bases, framed from base 1. Per the germline V gene (reference sequence), LNHDA is the CDR1 and SQIVND is the CDR2. The method behind the library was the immunoSEQ multiplex PCR assay. For most patients, genomic DNA was isolated with the Qiagen DNeasy Blood and Tissue Kit and sent frozen to Adaptive Biotechnologies for TCR sequencing. Adaptive Biotechnologies carried out high-throughput TCR-beta CDR3 sequencing of genomic DNA for most patients. As for the authors' bioinformatics: Adaptive's ImmunoSEQ software was the source of the TCR sequencing data for around 20 patients, while a few other patients were processed with MiXCR and VDJtools. To correct CD4 versus CD8 sorting errors, sequences present in both subsets at a frequency ratio below 5:1 were removed. CDR3 nucleotide sequences shared by donor and recipient were removed because the origin of these sequences could not be assigned. At least 2-fold expansion over unstimulated cells and a minimum CFSE-low frequency of 0.002% (template counts) or 0.001% (read counts) were required for clones to be classified as alloreactive. Clones were considered mappable if detected in sequenced pre-transplant spleen, lymph node, or MLR CFSE-low populations of the donor or recipient. Cumulative frequency of alloreactive clones was calculated as a percentage of all sequences weighted by copy number. Here the immuneACCESS table is served through TCRdb, limited to in-frame sequences with V and J called. Missing clones are a known gap in these copies; in checked studies unresolved V genes cover under half, and the rest lacks a known reason. From that table come the V and J calls and clone size; the DNA was used to work out D and trimming. Recorded for this sample are about 26,000 clones; 82% of them occurred a single time. Around 0.7% of the sample belongs to the ten largest clones.

The chain employs TRBV19 and TRBJ2-1, and 14 junction bases match TRBD2. The sequenced sample was unstimulated CD4+ T cells sorted from spleen or lymph node cells, obtained before intestinal transplant. The receptor was derived from a human donor who received an intestinal transplant. The nucleotides are TGTGCCAGCTCCGACGGACTAGCGGGGGGCAAGAATGAGCAGTTCTTC. Its translation is CASSDGLAGGKNEQFF.